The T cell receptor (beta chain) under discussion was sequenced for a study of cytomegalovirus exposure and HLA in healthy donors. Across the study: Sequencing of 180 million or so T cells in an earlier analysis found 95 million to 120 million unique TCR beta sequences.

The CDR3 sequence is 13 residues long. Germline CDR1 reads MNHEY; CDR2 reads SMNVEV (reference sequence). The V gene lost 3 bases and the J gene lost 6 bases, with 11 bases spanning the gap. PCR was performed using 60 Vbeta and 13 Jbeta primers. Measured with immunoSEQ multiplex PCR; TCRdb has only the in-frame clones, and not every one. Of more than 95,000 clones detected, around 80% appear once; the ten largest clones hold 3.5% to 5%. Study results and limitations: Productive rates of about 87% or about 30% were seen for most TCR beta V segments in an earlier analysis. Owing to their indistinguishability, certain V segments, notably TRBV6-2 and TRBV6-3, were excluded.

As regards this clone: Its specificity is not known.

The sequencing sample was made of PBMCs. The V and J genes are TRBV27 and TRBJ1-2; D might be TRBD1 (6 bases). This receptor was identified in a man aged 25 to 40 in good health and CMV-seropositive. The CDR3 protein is CASSFYQGNGYTF. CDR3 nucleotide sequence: TGTGCCAGCAGTTTTTATCAGGGGAATGGCTACACCTTC.